Following are 2 T cell receptor beta chains from one sample sequenced in a study of early T cells in non-severe SARS-CoV-2 infection. In TCRdb, the 5' RACE reads were re-called with MiXCR into one record per CDR3 protein. The data show 56,000 or so distinct CDR3 sequences, around 8% seen once. The specimen sequenced was whole blood. All receptors derive from an adult who was a healthcare worker with PCR-confirmed SARS-CoV-2 infection or an uninfected control (not recorded which).

This clonotype occurred many times. The rearrangement uses TRBV6-5 and TRBJ1-5; weak D call: TRBD1 (6 bases). Germline values: CDR1 MNHEY, CDR2 SVGAGI. The CDR3 sequence is 15 residues long. V was clipped by 5 bases and J by 1 base, with 12 bases between them. The CDR3 DNA follows: TGTGCCAGCAGTCGGACAGATAGAAGCAATCAGCCCCAGCATTTT. Protein product: CASSRTDRSNQPQHF.

There are a few counts of this clonotype. J is TRBJ1-5 and V is TRBV27; D gene ambiguous. The germline gives CDR1 MNHEY, CDR2 SMNVEV (reference sequence). The CDR3 has 13 residues. V was clipped by 0 bases and J by 2 bases, with 2 bases between them. The CDR3 sequence is CASSLSGNQPQHF. In DNA, the CDR3 is TGTGCCAGCAGTTTATCTGGCAATCAGCCCCAGCATTTT.